One and the same sample provided the 26 T cell receptor beta chains below, sequenced in a study of read filtering for tumor transcriptome and immune sequencing. The library was built from roughly 400 ng RNA with molecular barcoded adaptors for alpha/delta and beta/gamma chains. One entry per CDR3 protein results from TCRdb running MiXCR on the reads. The sample lists about 130,000 distinct CDR3 sequences; roughly 13% were seen once. The sequenced material came from a population of CD138-negative cells sorted from bone marrow. Receptors were obtained from a donor over 35 with multiple myeloma.

The V and J genes are TRBV3-1 and TRBJ2-4; D is perhaps TRBD1 (6 bases). The CDR3 runs to 16 residues. V was cut by 1 base and J by 2 bases, with 12 bases left in between. Germline CDR1 is LGHDT and CDR2 is YNNKEL (reference sequence). The DNA of the CDR3 is TGTGCCAGCAGCCAAGGGATACAGGGCACCAAAAACATTCAGTACTTC. This translates into CASSQGIQGTKNIQYF.

This clonotype was counted ten times or more. CDR3 sequence (DNA): TGTGCCAGCAGTTTATGGGGGATTCAAGAGACCCAGTACTTC. Its protein is CASSLWGIQETQYF. The chain recombines TRBV12-3 or TRBV12-4 with TRBJ2-5; D is perhaps TRBD1 or TRBD2 (5 bases each). This CDR3 has 14 amino acids. The V end lost 2 bases, the J end lost 2 bases, and 9 bases lay between the germline ends.

This clonotype was observed at least ten times. CDR3 loop: CASSMGTRIAGELFF. CDR3 nucleotide sequence: TGTGCCAGTAGTATGGGGACAAGAATCGCCGGGGAGCTGTTTTTT. The chain recombines TRBV19 with TRBJ2-2; the D gene is possibly TRBD1 (6 bases). The V end was cut by 3 bases, the J end by 6 bases, with 14 bases between. CDR3 size: 15 residues. Per the germline V gene, CDR1 is LNHDA and CDR2 is SQIVND (reference sequence).

This clonotype appeared a few times. The chain joins TRBV19 to TRBJ1-5, with 12 positions matching TRBD1. Germline assignment: CDR1 LNHDA and CDR2 SQIVND (reference sequence). The CDR3 is 15 residues long. After removal of 5 bases from V and 6 bases from J, the junction contained 5 bases not matched to a gene. The CDR3 nucleotides read TGTGCCAGTAGTGCCGGGACAGGGGGCCGTCAGCCCCAGCATTTT. It yields the protein CASSAGTGGRQPQHF.

This clonotype was seen at least ten times. V and J are TRBV20-1 and TRBJ2-1, with D perhaps TRBD1 (6 bases). V lost 0 bases to trimming and J lost 5 bases, with 14 bases between them. The CDR3 spans 15 residues. The V gene's germline CDR1 is DFQATT and CDR2 SNEGSKA (reference sequence). The CDR3 region has the DNA TGCAGTGCTAGAGAGAGTTGGGGGCCGAACAATGAGCAGTTCTTC. Its protein is CSARESWGPNNEQFF.

With regard to this clonotype: This may arise from a read error, as a much more abundant clone is one base away. The final CDR3 position lacks the conserved phenylalanine or tryptophan, pointing to a likely read error. The chain employs TRBV28 and TRBJ1-5; maybe TRBD1 (5 bases). The V gene lost 6 bases and the J gene lost 4 bases, with 16 bases spanning the gap. The CDR3 contains 15 residues. Germline V gene sequence: CDR1 MDHEN, CDR2 SYDVKM. The CDR3 nucleotides are TGTGCCAGCAGAGGATGGGGACGGGGAAATCAGCCCCAGCATTTA. As protein: CASRGWGRGNQPQHL.

A word on this clonotype: A junction boundary mismatches the germline segment, possibly from a read error. V is TRBV19 and J is TRBJ2-2; D possibly uses TRBD1 or TRBD2 (5 bases each). Germline V lookup: CDR1 LNHDA, CDR2 SQIVND (reference sequence). The CDR3 extends over 16 amino acids. CDR3 protein: CATFNRQIANTGELSF. The CDR3 DNA reads as TGTGCCACCTTTAACAGGCAGATCGCGAACACCGGGGAGCTGTCTTTT.

This clonotype has ten or more counts. The gene calls are TRBV7-9 and TRBJ2-6; D is ambiguous. This CDR3 spans 13 amino acids. Germline V gives CDR1 SEHNR, CDR2 FQNEAQ (reference sequence). V dropped 8 bases and J dropped 2 bases, with 7 bases sitting between them. The CDR3 sequence is CASCPPGANVLTF. CDR3 bases: TGTGCCAGCTGTCCTCCTGGGGCCAACGTCCTGACTTTC.

This clonotype was counted only a few times. The junction shows a germline mismatch at one end, possibly a read error. The chain combines TRBV12-3 or TRBV12-4 with TRBJ2-3, with 9 bases matching TRBD2. The CDR3 has 16 amino acids. The CDR3 loop is CASSLGPSGVTDTQYF. The CDR3 region has the DNA TGTGCCAGCAGCTTAGGCCCTAGCGGGGTCACAGATACGCAGTATTTT.

With regard to this clonotype: At one end, the junction sequence differs from germline, possibly due to a read error. This chain joins TRBV12-3 or TRBV12-4 and TRBJ2-4; 11 bases are shared with TRBD1. This CDR3 is built from 15 residues. The CDR3 sequence: CAISSWTGGSNIQYF. CDR3 DNA: TGTGCCATCAGTTCGTGGACAGGGGGCTCAAACATTCAGTACTTC.

This clonotype was recorded many times. The chain couples TRBV2 to TRBJ2-1, with TRBD2 matching over 8 bases. The germline CDR1 and CDR2 sequences are SNHLY and FYNNEI. V shed 10 bases and J 6 bases; nucleotides not matched to a gene: 5. The CDR3 runs to 12 residues. The DNA of the CDR3 is TGTGCCACCGGGACTAGGGGCAATGAGCAGTTCTTC. It codes for CATGTRGNEQFF. The full variable domain, rest sourced from reference TRBV2 and TRBJ2-1, is EPEVTQTPSHQVTQMGQEVILRCVPISNHLYFYWYRQILGQKVEFLVSFYNNEISEKSEIFDDQFSVERPDGSNFTLKIRSTKLEDSAMYFCATGTRGNEQFFGPGTRLTVL.

This clonotype has at least ten counts. The V call is TRBV5-1, the J call TRBJ1-1; 7 nucleotides match TRBD1. Germline V CDR1 and CDR2: SGHRS, YFSETQ. The V gene end was trimmed by 5 bases and the J gene end by 0 bases; junction bases not matched to a gene: 1. The CDR3 extends over 13 amino acids. CDR3 amino acids: CASRTGMNTEAFF. CDR3 bases: TGCGCCAGCAGGACAGGGATGAACACTGAAGCTTTCTTT.

Remarks on this clonotype: The junction departs from the called germline gene at one end, perhaps through a read error. The chain links TRBV7-9 to TRBJ2-6; D may be TRBD1 (6 bases). In germline, CDR1 is SEHNR, CDR2 FQNEAQ (reference sequence). CDR3 length equals 17 residues. In DNA, the CDR3 is TGTGCCAGCAGCACCCGACAGGCCCTCTCTGGGGCCAACGTCCTGACTTTT. Protein product: CASSTRQALSGANVLTF.

This clonotype was seen only a few times. V and J are TRBV20-1 and TRBJ2-5, with TRBD1 matching over 7 bases. CDR1 and CDR2 from the germline V gene are DFQATT and SNEGSKA (reference sequence). There are 15 residues in the CDR3. Trimming at V came to 0 bases and at J to 5 bases, leaving 9 bases not matched to a gene. The CDR3 DNA is TGCAGTGCTAGAGATCTGAGACAGGGAGAGGAGACCCAGTACTTC. It translates to CSARDLRQGEETQYF.

This clonotype has ten or more counts. The V gene is TRBV9, the J gene TRBJ2-3; tentatively, D is TRBD1 or TRBD2 (7 bases each). The CDR3 consists of 15 residues. Germline values: CDR1 SGDLS, CDR2 YYNGEE. Trimming pared 4 bases from V and 3 bases from J, leaving 15 bases between. CDR3 amino acids: CASSPRQGGTDTQYF. The CDR3 nucleotides are TGTGCCAGCAGCCCTCGACAGGGAGGGACAGATACGCAGTATTTT.

This clonotype was counted at least ten times. The chain couples TRBV11-2 to TRBJ2-6, with D perhaps being TRBD1 or TRBD2 (5 bases each). Germline lookup yields CDR1 SGHAT and CDR2 FQNNGV. V lost 3 bases, J lost 4 bases, and 13 bases lay in between. The CDR3 loop spans 16 amino acids. CDR3 DNA: TGTGCCAGCAGCTTCCAGGCCGGGGCCGGGGCCAACGTCCTGACTTTC. The encoded protein is CASSFQAGAGANVLTF.

This clonotype turned up a few times. At one of its ends the junction is not consistent with the germline gene, which may arise from a read error. The rearrangement links TRBV28 to TRBJ2-1; 7 nucleotides match TRBD2. Germline lookup yields CDR1 MDHEN and CDR2 SYDVKM. This CDR3 spans 20 amino acids. The CDR3, as DNA: TGTGCCAGCAGTTCCCCGCTTCCGTGGTTACTAGCGACTGGGAACAATGGGCAGTTCTTC. Translated, it gives CASSSPLPWLLATGNNGQFF.

This clonotype was recorded at least ten times. This chain joins TRBV7-9 and TRBJ2-3; 10 nucleotides align to TRBD2. The CDR3 covers 14 residues. The germline V gene encodes CDR1 SEHNR and CDR2 FQNEAQ (reference sequence). Trimming removed 6 bases from V and 4 bases from J; junction bases left unmatched: 4. Here the CDR3 reads CASSPGTSADTQYF. For the CDR3, the DNA is TGTGCCAGCAGTCCCGGGACTAGCGCAGATACGCAGTATTTT.

The chain has TRBV28 and TRBJ1-5; 7 bases line up with TRBD1. The CDR3 covers 16 residues. Per the germline V gene, CDR1 is MDHEN and CDR2 is SYDVKM. V lost 6 bases and J lost 4; bases outside the gene matches: 12. CDR3 DNA sequence: TGTGCCAGCAGACAGGGCTGGGGACAGCCTAATCAGCCCCAGCATTTT. It yields the protein CASRQGWGQPNQPQHF.

A remark on this clonotype: A much larger clone is a single base away; this may be a read error. The rearrangement links TRBV19 to TRBJ2-3; 7 bases fit TRBD2. This CDR3 spans 14 amino acids. CDR1 and CDR2 from the germline V gene are LNHDA and SQIVND (reference sequence). Germline trimming cut 8 bases from V and 1 base from J; bases unmatched to any gene: 6. The chain's CDR3 is CASGASGGTDTQYF. The CDR3 DNA reads TGTGCCAGTGGAGCCAGCGGGGGCACAGATACGCAGTATTTT. Looking up the rest from reference TRBV19 and TRBJ2-3 gives the full variable domain: DGGITQSPKYLFRKEGQNVTLSCEQNLNHDAMYWYRQDPGQGLRLIYYSQIVNDFQKGDIAEGYSVSREKKESFPLTVTSAQKNPTAFYLCASGASGGTDTQYFGPGTRLTVL.

This clonotype was seen many times. As DNA, the CDR3 is TGTGCCAGCAGCCCGGGGACAGGGTCCAATGAGCAGTTCTTC. Its protein is CASSPGTGSNEQFF. This chain uses TRBV11-3 with TRBJ2-1, with TRBD1 matching over 9 bases. Unmatched junction bases numbered 5, after V lost 5 bases and J lost 6 bases. Germline V CDR1 and CDR2: SGHNT, YENEEA. The CDR3 length is 14 residues.

This clonotype was seen repeatedly, ten times or more. The chain is built from TRBV29-1 and TRBJ1-1; no clear D. CDR3 length equals 11 residues. V was clipped by 6 bases and J by 3 bases, with 8 bases between them. The V gene's germline CDR1 is SQVTM and CDR2 ANQGSEA. The chain's CDR3 is CSVGGYTEAFF. The CDR3 region has the DNA TGCAGCGTGGGTGGTTACACTGAAGCTTTCTTT.

This clonotype was detected ten times or more. This chain uses TRBV12-3 or TRBV12-4 with TRBJ2-1; tentatively, D is TRBD2 (6 bases). Trimming stripped 3 bases from V and 16 bases from J, with 13 bases between. The length of the CDR3 is 11 residues. The CDR3 spells CASSFSGTPFF. The CDR3 DNA is TGTGCCAGCAGTTTCTCGGGGACTCCTTTCTTC.

This clonotype has ten or more counts. V usage is TRBV6-6 and J usage is TRBJ2-3, with 11 bases that match TRBD1. Trimming cost V 5 bases and J 6 bases; bases outside gene matches: 4. The CDR3 has 14 amino acids. Germline V gene lookup returns CDR1 MNHNY and CDR2 SVGAGI (reference sequence). CDR3 nucleotides: TGTGCCAGCAGTAAGGGACAGGGGGGGGATACGCAGTATTTT. Protein product: CASSKGQGGDTQYF.

This clonotype was recorded many times. This chain uses TRBV11-2 with TRBJ2-3; 8 positions match TRBD1. The trim removed 5 bases at V and 10 bases at J, leaving 17 bases unmatched. This CDR3 has 16 residues. Germline values: CDR1 SGHAT, CDR2 FQNNGV. CDR3 bases: TGTGCCAGCAGCCAAGGGACAGGCAACGGGCGACGAGCGCAGTATTTT. Encoded protein: CASSQGTGNGRRAQYF.

This clonotype has ten or more counts. The chain's CDR3 is CASSPELGTDTQYF. Here the CDR3 DNA reads TGTGCCAGCAGCCCTGAACTCGGCACAGATACGCAGTATTTT. V usage is TRBV4-2 and J usage is TRBJ2-3; D not certain. CDR3 length equals 14 residues. Per germline, CDR1 LGHNA and CDR2 YNFKEQ. V was pared by 4 bases and J by 1 base, with 9 bases between.